The T cell receptor beta chain described here comes from a study of cytomegalovirus exposure and HLA in healthy donors. The PCR used 60 Vbeta and 13 Jbeta primers. Sequencing was performed with immunoSEQ multiplex PCR; in TCRdb, only in-frame clones are kept and a portion is missing. The repertoire consists of under 250,000 clones, with 80% to 85% occurring once and the leading ten covering almost 8%. The sequencing input was PBMCs. The sequence was collected from an older woman in good health and CMV-seropositive.

The CDR3 bases are TGTGCCAGCAGCCACGCGGGCCAAGAGACCCAGTACTTC. It encodes CASSHAGQETQYF. V and J are TRBV9 and TRBJ2-5, with D tentatively TRBD2 (5 bases). Germline V gene sequence: CDR1 SGDLS, CDR2 YYNGEE. V lost 4 bases, J lost 1 base, and 8 bases lay in between. The CDR3 totals 13 residues.